The clone carrying this T cell receptor beta chain has a count of ten or more. Antigen specificity is unknown. The TCR beta CDR3 regions underwent amplification using RNA transcripts as the source. The TCR CDR3 first-round RT-PCR relied on the HTBI primer set. TCRdb re-called the multiplex PCR reads through MiXCR, storing one row per CDR3 protein. The sample lists 550,000 to 600,000 distinct CDR3 sequences, around 15% seen once, with approximately 20% in the top ten. The source of the sample is a study of T cells in Graves' hyperthyroidism and ophthalmopathy. Whole-study results and caveats: Ophthalmopathy was identified by the model a median about 6 months ahead of onset.

The authors obtained PBMCs from 9 to 10 ml of fresh peripheral blood. This clonotype originated in a woman under 30 with Graves' hyperthyroidism. Specimen: blood.

The CDR3 loop reads CASSLLGADYGYTF. CDR3 DNA: TGTGCCAGCAGCTTGTTAGGAGCGGACTATGGCTACACCTTC. This chain joins TRBV5-6 and TRBJ1-2; D gene unclear. The CDR3 sequence is 14 residues long. V shed 1 base and J shed 3 bases, with 10 bases lying between them. The germline V gene encodes CDR1 SGHDT and CDR2 YYEEEE.